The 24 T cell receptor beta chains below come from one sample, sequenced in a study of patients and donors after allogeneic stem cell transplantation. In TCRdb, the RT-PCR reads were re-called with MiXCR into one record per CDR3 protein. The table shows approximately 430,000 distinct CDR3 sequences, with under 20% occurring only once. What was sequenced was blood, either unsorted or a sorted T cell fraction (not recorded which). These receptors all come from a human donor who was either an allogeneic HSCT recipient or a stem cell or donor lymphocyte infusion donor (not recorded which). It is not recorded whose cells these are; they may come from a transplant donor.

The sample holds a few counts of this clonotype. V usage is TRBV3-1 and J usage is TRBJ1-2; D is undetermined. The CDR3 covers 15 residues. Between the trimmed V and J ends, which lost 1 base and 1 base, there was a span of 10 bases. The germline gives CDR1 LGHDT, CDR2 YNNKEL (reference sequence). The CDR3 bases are TGTGCCAGCAGCCAAGGGTGGCGCGGTAACTATGGCTACACCTTC. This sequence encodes CASSQGWRGNYGYTF.

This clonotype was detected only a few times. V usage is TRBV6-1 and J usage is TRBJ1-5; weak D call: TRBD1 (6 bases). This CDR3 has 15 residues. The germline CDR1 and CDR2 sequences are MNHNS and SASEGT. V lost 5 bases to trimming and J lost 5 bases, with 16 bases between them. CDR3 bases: TGTGCCAGCAGTCCAAGGGAGGCAGGGGATCAGCCCCAGCATTTT. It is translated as CASSPREAGDQPQHF.

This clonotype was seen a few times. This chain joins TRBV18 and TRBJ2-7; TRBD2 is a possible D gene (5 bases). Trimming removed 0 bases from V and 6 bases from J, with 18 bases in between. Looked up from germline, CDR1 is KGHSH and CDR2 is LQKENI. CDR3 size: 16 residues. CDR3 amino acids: CASSPPTTVLPPEQYF. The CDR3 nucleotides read TGTGCCAGCTCACCACCGACTACCGTTTTACCCCCCGAGCAGTACTTC.

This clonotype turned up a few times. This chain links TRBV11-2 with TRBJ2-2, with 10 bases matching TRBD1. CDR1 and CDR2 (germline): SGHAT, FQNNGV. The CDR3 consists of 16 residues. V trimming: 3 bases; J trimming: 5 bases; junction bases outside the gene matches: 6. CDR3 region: CASSLRQGATTGELFF. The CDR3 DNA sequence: TGTGCCAGCAGCTTGCGACAGGGGGCTACTACCGGGGAGCTGTTTTTT. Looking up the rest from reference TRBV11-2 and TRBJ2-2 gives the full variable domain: EAGVAQSPRYKIIEKRQSVAFWCNPISGHATLYWYQQILGQGPKLLIQFQNNGVVDDSQLPKDRFSAERLKGVDSTLKIQPAKLEDSAVYLCASSLRQGATTGELFFGEGSRLTVL.

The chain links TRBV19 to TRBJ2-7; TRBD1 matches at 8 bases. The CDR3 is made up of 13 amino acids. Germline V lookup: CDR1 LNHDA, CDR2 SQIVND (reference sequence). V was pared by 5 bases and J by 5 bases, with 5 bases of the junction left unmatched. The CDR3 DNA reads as TGTGCCAGTAGTTACACAGGGGGACACGAGCAGTACTTC. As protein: CASSYTGGHEQYF.

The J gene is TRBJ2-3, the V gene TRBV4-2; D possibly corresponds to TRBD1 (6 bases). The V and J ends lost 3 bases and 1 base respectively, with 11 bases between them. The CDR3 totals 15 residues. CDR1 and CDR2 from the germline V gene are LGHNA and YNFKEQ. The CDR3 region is CASSHPQGRTDTQYF. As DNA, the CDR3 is TGTGCCAGCAGCCACCCACAGGGCCGCACAGATACGCAGTATTTT.

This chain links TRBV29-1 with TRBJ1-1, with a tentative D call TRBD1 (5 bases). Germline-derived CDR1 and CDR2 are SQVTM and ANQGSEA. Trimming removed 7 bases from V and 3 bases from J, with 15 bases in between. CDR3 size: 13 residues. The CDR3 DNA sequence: TGCAGCGCGTCGGAGGGGCGAGACACTGAAGCTTTCTTT. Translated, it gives CSASEGRDTEAFF.

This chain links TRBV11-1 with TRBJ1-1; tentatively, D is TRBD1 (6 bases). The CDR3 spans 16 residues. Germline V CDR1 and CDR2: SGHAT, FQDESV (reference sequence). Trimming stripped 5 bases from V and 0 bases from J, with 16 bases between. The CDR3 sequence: CASSQETGYMNTEAFF. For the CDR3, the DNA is TGTGCCAGCAGCCAGGAGACAGGCTACATGAACACTGAAGCTTTCTTT.

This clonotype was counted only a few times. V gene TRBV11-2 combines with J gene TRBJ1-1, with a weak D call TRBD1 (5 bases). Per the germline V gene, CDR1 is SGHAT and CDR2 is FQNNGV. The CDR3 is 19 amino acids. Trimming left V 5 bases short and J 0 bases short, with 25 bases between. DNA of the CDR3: TGTGCCAGCAGCCGTACACAGTACAGGCGGCGCCGCATGAACACTGAAGCTTTCTTT. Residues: CASSRTQYRRRRMNTEAFF.

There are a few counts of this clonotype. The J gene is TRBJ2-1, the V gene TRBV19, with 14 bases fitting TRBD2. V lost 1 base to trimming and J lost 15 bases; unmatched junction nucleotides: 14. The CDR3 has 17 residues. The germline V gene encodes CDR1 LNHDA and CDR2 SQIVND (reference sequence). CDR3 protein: CASSIALPGLAGVEWFF. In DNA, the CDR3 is TGTGCCAGTAGTATAGCCCTACCGGGACTAGCGGGAGTAGAGTGGTTCTTC.

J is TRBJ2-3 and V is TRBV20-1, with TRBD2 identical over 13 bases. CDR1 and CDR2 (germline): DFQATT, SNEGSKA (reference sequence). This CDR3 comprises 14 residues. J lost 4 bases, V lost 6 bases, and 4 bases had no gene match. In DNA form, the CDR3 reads TGCAGTGCAGGACTAGCGGGGGTGGCAGATACGCAGTATTTT. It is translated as CSAGLAGVADTQYF.

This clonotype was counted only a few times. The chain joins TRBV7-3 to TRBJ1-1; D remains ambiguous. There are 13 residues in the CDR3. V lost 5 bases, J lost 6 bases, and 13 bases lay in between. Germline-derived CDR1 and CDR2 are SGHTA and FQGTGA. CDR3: CASSLDRSAEAFF. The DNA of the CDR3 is TGTGCCAGCAGCCTGGATCGGAGCGCTGAAGCTTTCTTT.

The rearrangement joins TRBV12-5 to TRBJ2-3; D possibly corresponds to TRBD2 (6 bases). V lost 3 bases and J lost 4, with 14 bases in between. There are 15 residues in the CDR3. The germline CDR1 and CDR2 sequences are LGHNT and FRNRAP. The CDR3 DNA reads TGTGCTAGTGGTTTTTCCGACTCGGGGGCAGATACGCAGTATTTT. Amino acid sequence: CASGFSDSGADTQYF.

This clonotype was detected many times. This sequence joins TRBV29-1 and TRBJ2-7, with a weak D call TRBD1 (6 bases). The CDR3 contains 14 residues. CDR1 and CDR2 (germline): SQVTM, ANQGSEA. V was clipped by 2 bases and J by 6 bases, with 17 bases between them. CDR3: CSVETIQQGREQYF. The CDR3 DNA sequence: TGCAGCGTTGAAACTATTCAACAGGGTCGCGAGCAGTACTTC.

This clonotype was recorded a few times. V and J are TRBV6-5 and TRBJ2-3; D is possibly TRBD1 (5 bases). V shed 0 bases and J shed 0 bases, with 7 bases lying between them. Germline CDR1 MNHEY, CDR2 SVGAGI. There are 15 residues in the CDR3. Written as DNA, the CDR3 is TGTGCCAGCAGTTACTCGCAGGGTAGCACAGATACGCAGTATTTT. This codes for CASSYSQGSTDTQYF.

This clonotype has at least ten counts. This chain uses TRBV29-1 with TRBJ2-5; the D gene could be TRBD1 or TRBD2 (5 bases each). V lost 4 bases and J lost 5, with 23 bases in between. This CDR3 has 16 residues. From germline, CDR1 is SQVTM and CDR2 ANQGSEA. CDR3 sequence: CSVVGRGDSSRETQYF. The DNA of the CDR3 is TGCAGCGTTGTTGGAAGGGGAGACTCATCCAGGGAGACCCAGTACTTC.

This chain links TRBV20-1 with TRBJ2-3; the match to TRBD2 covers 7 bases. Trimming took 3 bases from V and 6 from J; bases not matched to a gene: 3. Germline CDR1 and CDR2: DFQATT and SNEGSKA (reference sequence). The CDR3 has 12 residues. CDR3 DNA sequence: TGCAGTGCTAGTCCTAGCGGTGATACGCAGTATTTT. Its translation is CSASPSGDTQYF.

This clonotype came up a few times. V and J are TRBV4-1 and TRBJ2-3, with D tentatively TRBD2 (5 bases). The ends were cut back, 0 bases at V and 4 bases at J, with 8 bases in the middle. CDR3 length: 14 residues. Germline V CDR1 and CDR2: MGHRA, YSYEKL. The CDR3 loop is CASSQDPEADTQYF. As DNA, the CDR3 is TGCGCCAGCAGCCAAGATCCGGAGGCAGATACGCAGTATTTT.

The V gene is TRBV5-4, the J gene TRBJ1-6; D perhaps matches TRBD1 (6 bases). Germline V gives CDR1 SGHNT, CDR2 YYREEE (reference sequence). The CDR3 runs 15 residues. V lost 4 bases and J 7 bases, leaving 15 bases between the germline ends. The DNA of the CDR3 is TGTGCCAGCAGCCAGGACAGCCACCCGAATTCACCCCTCCACTTT. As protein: CASSQDSHPNSPLHF.

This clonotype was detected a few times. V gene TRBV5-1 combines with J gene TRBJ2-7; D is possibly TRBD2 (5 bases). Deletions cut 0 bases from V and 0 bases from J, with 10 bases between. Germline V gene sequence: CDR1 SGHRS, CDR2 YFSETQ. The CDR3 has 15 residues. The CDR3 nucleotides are TGCGCCAGCAGCTTGGTAGGCGGGTCCTCCTACGAGCAGTACTTC. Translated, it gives CASSLVGGSSYEQYF.

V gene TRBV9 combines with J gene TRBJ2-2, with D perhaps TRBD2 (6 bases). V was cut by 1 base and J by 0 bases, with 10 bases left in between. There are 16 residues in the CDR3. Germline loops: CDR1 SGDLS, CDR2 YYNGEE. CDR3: CASSVRGSPNTGELFF. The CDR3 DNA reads TGTGCCAGCAGCGTACGGGGGTCACCGAACACCGGGGAGCTGTTTTTT.

The chain's CDR3 is CASSSDSPWIDTQYF. Written as DNA, the CDR3 is TGTGCCAGCAGCTCCGACAGCCCCTGGATAGATACGCAGTATTTT. The chain couples TRBV11-3 to TRBJ2-3; maybe TRBD1 (5 bases). V was pared by 4 bases and J by 5 bases, with 16 bases between. The CDR3 totals 15 residues. Germline values: CDR1 SGHNT, CDR2 YENEEA.

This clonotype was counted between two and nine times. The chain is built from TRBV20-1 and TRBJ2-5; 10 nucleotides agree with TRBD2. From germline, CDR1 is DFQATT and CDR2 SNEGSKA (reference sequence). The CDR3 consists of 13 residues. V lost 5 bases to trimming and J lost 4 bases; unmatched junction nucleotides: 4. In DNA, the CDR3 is TGCAGTGCTGAGCGGGAGGGCCTAGAGACCCAGTACTTC. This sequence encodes CSAEREGLETQYF.

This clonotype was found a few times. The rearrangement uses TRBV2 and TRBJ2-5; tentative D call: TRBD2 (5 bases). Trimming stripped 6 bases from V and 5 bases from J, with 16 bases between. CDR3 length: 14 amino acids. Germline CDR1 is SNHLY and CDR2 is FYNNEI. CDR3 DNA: TGTGCCAGCAGCGTCACGGGGTTCGGGGAGACCCAGTACTTC. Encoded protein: CASSVTGFGETQYF.